This T cell receptor beta chain appears in the sequencing data of a study of yellow fever vaccine responses in identical twins. Regarding the study as a whole: Reported findings indicate that twins' vaccine T cell responses seemed partially convergent, partially personalized.

A remark on this clonotype: What it binds is not known.

This CDR3 is built from 15 residues. The germline CDR1 and CDR2 sequences are MDHEN and SYDVKM. With 5 bases removed from V and 2 bases from J, the gap between germline ends came to 10 bases. TCRdb called the RT-PCR reads again in MiXCR, with one record for every CDR3 protein. The sample yields around 9,600 distinct CDR3 sequences, approximately 88% seen once. The chain couples TRBV28 to TRBJ2-6; TRBD2 is a possible D gene (5 bases). This TCR was recovered from a woman younger than 30 who received the yellow fever vaccine. This sample comprised T cells from blood (PBMCs), unsorted or a sorted subset (not recorded which), obtained before or after yellow fever vaccination (not recorded which). The CDR3 DNA sequence: TGTGCCAGCAGTCAAAGCGGTGCTGGGGCCAACGTCCTGACTTTC. Its translation: CASSQSGAGANVLTF.